What follows is one T cell receptor (beta chain) and its context. These data come from a study of STAT5B mutations in CD4+ large granular lymphocyte leukemia. Study details: Among healthy donors, a particular HLA allele went with more CDR3 'QG' motifs.

The data were produced by immunoSEQ multiplex PCR, yet TCRdb's version contains in-frame clones alone and is incomplete. The sample lists more than 30,000 clones, roughly 89% occurring once. This CDR3 is 16 amino acids long. Trimming shortened V by 4 bases and J by 0 bases, and 12 bases separated the two germline ends. Germline V gives CDR1 MNHNS, CDR2 SASEGT. This clonotype originated in a human donor in good health. This chain connects TRBV6-1 to TRBJ1-4; perhaps TRBD1 as D (5 bases). What was sequenced was CD4+ T cells from blood buffy coats. The CDR3 reads CASSVESQATNEKLFF. The DNA for the CDR3 is TGTGCCAGCAGTGTAGAGTCACAGGCAACTAATGAAAAACTGTTTTTT.